This TCR beta chain was identified during a study of T cells after posttransplantation cyclophosphamide. This table comes from immunoSEQ multiplex PCR, and its TCRdb copy is limited to in-frame clones, with some not included. The sample is made up of roughly 7,000 clones, none counted only once. The V segment lost 2 bases and the J segment 3 bases; nucleotides outside the gene matches: 8. The CDR3 consists of 16 residues. Germline CDR1 and CDR2: SEHNR and FQNEAQ (reference sequence). A marrow graft followed busulfan-fludarabine conditioning, with cyclophosphamide on days +3 and +4. Many counts were recorded for this clone.

The TCR sequence derives from a female patient between 50 and 59 years old who received an allogeneic stem cell transplant from an unrelated donor, was CMV-positive, and had acute GVHD only. Some T cells may be the graft donor's. The chain joins TRBV7-9 to TRBJ2-3, with 7 bases matching TRBD1. The specimen comprised PBMCs, sampled after allogeneic stem cell transplant with posttransplant cyclophosphamide. This chain's CDR3 is CASSLPRQGATDTQYF. The CDR3, as DNA: TGTGCCAGCAGCTTACCTCGACAGGGAGCTACAGATACGCAGTATTTT.